This passage covers 17 T cell receptor beta chains from one sample sequenced in a study of cytotoxic CD8 clonotypes in ibrutinib-treated CLL. Assay used: immunoSEQ multiplex PCR; TCRdb lists only in-frame clones, some missing. The sample has some 310,000 clones; just under 80% are singletons. This specimen was PBMCs, taken before ibrutinib treatment. These receptors were taken from a human donor with chronic lymphocytic leukemia.

The rearrangement joins TRBV30 to TRBJ1-2, with D perhaps TRBD1 (5 bases). CDR1 is GTSNPN and CDR2 is SVGIG in the germline V gene (reference sequence). The V and J ends lost 3 bases and 2 bases respectively, with 19 bases between them. CDR3 length: 16 amino acids. Here the CDR3 reads CAWSEGGTSINYGYTF. DNA of the CDR3: TGTGCCTGGAGCGAAGGAGGGACTAGTATAAACTATGGCTACACCTTC.

This clone was counted once. The chain is built from TRBV30 and TRBJ2-7, with TRBD2 matching over 8 bases. V lost 0 bases, J lost 4 bases, and 2 bases stayed unmatched. CDR3 length: 13 amino acids. Germline lookup yields CDR1 GTSNPN and CDR2 SVGIG (reference sequence). DNA for the CDR3: TGTGCCTGGAGTGTGGCGGGGGGATACGAGCAGTACTTC. Its translation is CAWSVAGGYEQYF.

The genes are TRBV2 and TRBJ2-2; D gene unclear. Per germline, CDR1 SNHLY and CDR2 FYNNEI. The CDR3 runs 14 residues. Deletions cut 3 bases from V and 5 bases from J, with 10 bases between. CDR3 nucleotide sequence: TGTGCCAGCAGTGACCCCGACACTACCGGGGAGCTGTTTTTT. It encodes CASSDPDTTGELFF.

This chain connects TRBV7-7 to TRBJ2-2, with 7 bases identical to TRBD1. The junction had 4 bases not matched to a gene; V was cut back by 6 bases and J by 0 bases. CDR1 SSHAT and CDR2 FNYEAQ come from the germline V gene (reference sequence). This CDR3 has 15 residues. CDR3 sequence reads: CASSTTGTNTGELFF. The CDR3 DNA reads as TGTGCCAGCAGTACGACAGGGACGAACACCGGGGAGCTGTTTTTT.

The rearrangement links TRBV1 to TRBJ2-2; TRBD2, as called in the table, went unchecked against the DNA. TRBV1 is a listed pseudogene. The CDR3 length is 17 residues. As DNA, the CDR3 is TGCACCAGCAGCCAAGAATGGACTAGCGGGAGTTCTGGGGAGCTGTTTTTT. This gives the protein CTSSQEWTSGSSGELFF.

The genes are TRBV30 and TRBJ2-3; D is ambiguous. The germline V and J ends were trimmed by 2 bases and 6 bases, with 12 bases remaining between them. Per germline, CDR1 GTSNPN and CDR2 SVGIG (reference sequence). The CDR3 is made up of 13 amino acids. The CDR3 nucleotides read TGTGCCTGGAGTCAAACCGGTGGGGATACGCAGTATTTT. It encodes CAWSQTGGDTQYF.

This chain connects TRBV18 to TRBJ1-2; D not certain. CDR1 is KGHSH and CDR2 is LQKENI in the germline V gene. Trimming took off 3 bases at V and 2 bases at J, with 16 bases between the two ends. The length of the CDR3 is 16 residues. This CDR3 is CASSPVMSEKNYGYTF. CDR3 DNA sequence: TGTGCCAGCTCACCGGTTATGTCAGAGAAGAACTATGGCTACACCTTC.

This clone was seen just once. The V and J genes are TRBV5-6 and TRBJ2-5; perhaps TRBD2 as D (6 bases). V was pared by 0 bases and J by 1 base, with 13 bases between. The CDR3 totals 16 residues. Germline V gene data show CDR1 as SGHDT and CDR2 as YYEEEE. CDR3 loop: CASSLAGLAFQETQYF. The CDR3 nucleotides read TGTGCCAGCAGCTTGGCAGGTCTAGCGTTCCAAGAGACCCAGTACTTC.

This chain links TRBV7-2 with TRBJ1-2; the match to TRBD1 covers 8 bases. The trim removed 4 bases at V and 6 bases at J, leaving 13 bases unmatched. CDR1 is SGHTA, CDR2 FQGNSA, per germline. The CDR3 consists of 16 residues. CDR3 DNA: TGTGCCAGCAGCTACCGGACAGGGTCCTTATTCGATGGCTACACCTTC. It specifies CASSYRTGSLFDGYTF.

The gene calls are TRBV25-1 and TRBJ2-7, with D possibly matching TRBD1 (6 bases). Germline-derived CDR1 and CDR2 are MGHDK and SYGVNS. This CDR3 contains 17 residues. V gave up 2 bases and J gave up 1 base, with 18 bases separating them. The CDR3 sequence is CASSEPQGHLRSYEQYF. Here the CDR3 DNA reads TGTGCCAGCAGTGAACCTCAGGGGCACCTCCGATCCTACGAGCAGTACTTC.

This rearrangement joins TRBV27 to TRBJ2-2; D not certain. Germline lookup yields CDR1 MNHEY and CDR2 SMNVEV (reference sequence). V was clipped by 6 bases and J by 6 bases, with 8 bases between them. The CDR3 totals 12 residues. The chain's CDR3 is CASRAPAGELFF. The CDR3 DNA follows: TGTGCCAGCAGAGCCCCCGCCGGGGAGCTGTTTTTT.

This clone was seen a handful of times. This rearrangement joins TRBV7-6 to TRBJ2-7, with a possible D match to TRBD2 (6 bases). V lost 6 bases to trimming and J lost 4 bases, with 10 bases between them. CDR3 length: 12 residues. Germline CDR1 reads SGHVS; CDR2 reads FNYEAQ. CDR3 sequence: CASRDGGYEQYF. The CDR3 DNA follows: TGTGCCAGCAGGGACGGGGGTTACGAGCAGTACTTC. The full variable domain, in which reference TRBV7-6 and TRBJ2-7 provide the parts outside the CDR3, is GAGVSQSPRYKVTKRGQDVALRCDPISGHVSLYWYRQALGQGPEFLTYFNYEAQQDKSGLPNDRFSAERPEGSISTLTIQRTEQRDSAMYRCASRDGGYEQYFGPGTRLTVT.

The CDR3 region has the DNA TGTGCCAGCAGCTTAGCGCCGACAGGTCTACGGAATGAGCAGTTCTTC. It translates to CASSLAPTGLRNEQFF. The chain is built from TRBV7-9 and TRBJ2-1; TRBD1 is a possible D gene (6 bases). Trimming cost V 0 bases and J 7 bases, with 16 bases left between them. CDR3 size: 16 residues. Germline V lookup: CDR1 SEHNR, CDR2 FQNEAQ (reference sequence).

The chain uses TRBV7-2 and TRBJ2-3, with 11 bases matching TRBD1. The CDR3 covers 16 residues. V lost 5 bases, J lost 2 bases, and 6 bases stayed unmatched. Germline V lookup: CDR1 SGHTA, CDR2 FQGNSA. CDR3 in amino acids: CASSARTGGNTDTQYF. CDR3 in DNA: TGTGCCAGCAGCGCCCGGACAGGGGGCAACACAGATACGCAGTATTTT.

The CDR3 here is CASSLLAGVIRYEQFF. In DNA form, the CDR3 reads TGTGCCAGCAGTTTATTAGCGGGAGTGATCCGGTATGAGCAGTTCTTC. The rearrangement links TRBV27 to TRBJ2-1; the match to TRBD2 covers 9 bases. This CDR3 contains 16 residues. Trimming took 1 base from V and 8 from J; bases not matched to a gene: 9. Germline CDR1 and CDR2: MNHEY and SMNVEV (reference sequence).

This clone was detected only a few times. V and J are TRBV5-4 and TRBJ1-2; D may be TRBD1 (6 bases). CDR1 is SGHNT and CDR2 is YYREEE in the germline V gene (reference sequence). V lost 5 bases and J 6 bases, leaving 17 bases between the germline ends. This CDR3 region has 14 residues. CDR3 residues: CASRPLTDRNGYTF. DNA of the CDR3: TGTGCCAGCAGACCCTTGACCGACAGGAATGGCTACACCTTC.

The J gene is TRBJ2-3, the V gene TRBV29-1; tentatively, D is TRBD1 (6 bases). Germline V lookup: CDR1 SQVTM, CDR2 ANQGSEA. The CDR3 spans 15 residues. Trimming removed 7 bases at V and 6 bases at J, with 23 bases between. CDR3 region: CSAGLRDIFGDTQYF. CDR3 DNA sequence: TGCAGCGCCGGCCTTAGGGACATTTTTGGGGATACGCAGTATTTT.